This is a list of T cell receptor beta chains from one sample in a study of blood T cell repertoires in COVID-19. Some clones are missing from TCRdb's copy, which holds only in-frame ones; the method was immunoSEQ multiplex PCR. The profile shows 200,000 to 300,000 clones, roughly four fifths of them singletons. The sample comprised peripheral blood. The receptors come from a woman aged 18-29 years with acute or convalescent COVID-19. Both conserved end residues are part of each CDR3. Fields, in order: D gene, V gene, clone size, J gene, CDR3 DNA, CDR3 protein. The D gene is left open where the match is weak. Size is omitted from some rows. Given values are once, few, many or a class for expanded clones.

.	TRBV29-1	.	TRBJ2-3	TGCAGCGTTGTCCTTGATACGCAGTATTTT	CSVVLDTQYF
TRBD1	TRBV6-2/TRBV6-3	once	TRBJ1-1	TGTGCCAGCAGTGTCGAATTGGACAGGGGTTGGACTGAAGCTTTCTTT	CASSVELDRGWTEAFF
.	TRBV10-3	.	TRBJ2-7	TGTGCCATCAGTGAGGACAGAGAGTACGAGCAGTACTTC	CAISEDREYEQYF
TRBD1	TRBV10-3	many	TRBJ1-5	TGTGCCATCAGTGATGGACAGGGAGGCAATCAGCCCCAGCATTTT	CAISDGQGGNQPQHF
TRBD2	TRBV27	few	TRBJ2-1	TGTGCCAGCACCGGACTAGCGTACCCCAAGGGGCAGTTCTTC	CASTGLAYPKGQFF
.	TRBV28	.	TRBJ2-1	TGTGCCAGCAGCTCAAGCCGGAGAGGCTACAATGAGCAGTTCTTC	CASSSSRRGYNEQFF
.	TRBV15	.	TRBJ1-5	TGTGCCACCAGCCTCGGTCGGAGGAATCAGCCCCAGCATTTT	CATSLGRRNQPQHF
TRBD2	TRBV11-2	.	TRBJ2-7	TGTGCCAGCAGCTTAGAGGGACTAGCGGCCTACGAGCAGTACTTC	CASSLEGLAAYEQYF
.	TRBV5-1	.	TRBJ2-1	TGCGCCAGCAGCTTGGAAGGGAGGGGGAGCTCCTACAATGAGCAGTTCTTC	CASSLEGRGSSYNEQFF
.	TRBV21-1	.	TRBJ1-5	TGTGCCAGCAGCAAAGACGGACAGGGAAATCAGCCCCAGCATTTT	CASSKDGQGNQPQHF
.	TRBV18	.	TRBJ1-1	TGTGCCAGCTCACCAAGGGGCAGGGGCACTGAAGCTTTCTTT	CASSPRGRGTEAFF
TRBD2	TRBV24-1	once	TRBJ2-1	TGTGCCACCAGGGGTCTAGCGGATTCTGGTGAGCAGTTCTTC	CATRGLADSGEQFF